This T cell receptor beta chain derives from a study of blood T cell repertoires in COVID-19. Study-wide background: Spain, Italy and the United States supplied samples that represented acute and convalescent COVID-19. Sources were T cells, B-cell-depleted T cells, or PBMCs; the material itself was cDNA or gDNA.

CDR1 is ENHRY, CDR2 SYGVKD, per germline. Trimming left V 4 bases short and J 0 bases short, with 13 bases between. This CDR3 has 16 amino acids. The repertoire was sequenced with immunoSEQ multiplex PCR; TCRdb's copy has only in-frame clones and lacks some. The sample has 300,000 to 450,000 clones, 75% to 90% seen once. All enrollees were about 18 to 90 years old and from 20 to 30 US areas. The specimen sequenced was PBMCs or T cells enriched from blood (not recorded which). The chain recombines TRBV10-3 with TRBJ1-3, with D perhaps TRBD1 (6 bases). The clonotype comes from a man aged 18-30 years who had recovered from COVID-19. In nucleotides, the CDR3 is TGTGCCATCAGTGGGTCTGGGGGCTCCTCTGGAAACACCATATATTTT. Its translation is CAISGSGGSSGNTIYF.